Listed below are T cell receptor beta chains from one sample, sequenced in a study of T cells after yellow fever vaccination. From the 5' RACE reads, TCRdb called clonotypes with MiXCR, one entry per CDR3 protein. The repertoire consists of under 300,000 distinct CDR3 sequences, with less than 7.5% occurring once and the leading ten covering roughly 1%. The sample was CD4+ T cells sorted from PBMCs, taken on the day of the yellow fever booster vaccination. The origin of the receptors is a man in his thirties or forties who received the YFV17D yellow fever vaccine. Both conserved end residues are part of each CDR3. A D gene is named only where the DNA matches it firmly. Clone size is given for some rows only: seen once, a few or many times, or a class if the clone is expanded.

clone_size,j_call,v_call,d_call,cdr3_aa,cdr3_nt
many,TRBJ2-5,TRBV7-2,.,CASSSTSFGETQYF,TGTGCCAGCAGCTCGACTAGTTTTGGGGAGACCCAGTACTTC
few,TRBJ1-1,TRBV9,.,CASSGTVDSNTEAFF,TGTGCCAGCAGCGGGACGGTCGATTCGAACACTGAAGCTTTCTTT
few,TRBJ2-7,TRBV11-2,.,CASSREIGVSYEQYF,TGTGCCAGCAGCCGAGAAATAGGAGTATCCTACGAGCAGTACTTC
many,TRBJ2-2,TRBV7-2,.,CASSFSREAAGELFF,TGTGCCAGCAGCTTTTCTAGGGAGGCGGCCGGGGAGCTGTTTTTT
many,TRBJ1-4,TRBV5-1,.,CASSLYSATNEKLFF,TGCGCCAGCAGCTTGTACAGCGCAACTAATGAAAAACTGTTTTTT
few,TRBJ2-1,TRBV11-3,.,CASSLAPLREQFF,TGTGCCAGCAGCTTGGCGCCACTTCGGGAGCAGTTCTTC
.,TRBJ1-1,TRBV7-9,.,CASSLEFMTEAFF,TGTGCCAGCAGCTTAGAGTTTATGACTGAAGCTTTCTTT
few,TRBJ1-3,TRBV5-1,.,CASRRDSGNTIYF,TGCGCCAGCAGGAGGGACTCTGGAAACACCATATATTTT
.,TRBJ2-7,TRBV6-5,TRBD1,CASSYSRTGGPYEQYF,TGTGCCAGCAGTTACTCCCGGACAGGAGGACCCTACGAGCAGTACTTC
.,TRBJ1-2,TRBV3-1,.,CASSQRTSRGYTF,TGTGCCAGCAGCCAACGCACATCGCGTGGCTACACCTTC
.,TRBJ2-5,TRBV30,TRBD2,CAWAIAGLPRRETQYF,TGTGCCTGGGCGATTGCGGGACTACCCCGAAGGGAGACCCAGTACTTC
many,TRBJ2-4,TRBV20-1,TRBD2,CSARLAGGPSIQYF,TGCAGTGCTAGACTAGCGGGAGGGCCGAGCATTCAGTACTTC
few,TRBJ2-6,TRBV5-5,.,CASSLGRGTGANVLTF,TGTGCCAGCAGCTTGGGTAGGGGGACTGGGGCCAACGTCCTGACTTTC
many,TRBJ1-1,TRBV15,.,CATSRDNRPPPPEAFF,TGTGCCACCAGCAGAGATAATAGGCCACCCCCTCCTGAAGCTTTCTTT
few,TRBJ2-3,TRBV29-1,.,CSVEDSYTDTQYF,TGCAGCGTGGAAGACTCCTACACAGATACGCAGTATTTT
few,TRBJ2-5,TRBV20-1,.,CSARAGGSETQYF,TGCAGTGCTAGAGCTGGGGGGTCCGAGACCCAGTACTTC
many,TRBJ2-5,TRBV6-1,.,CASSLPRHGQETQYF,TGTGCCAGCAGTCTCCCCCGACACGGCCAAGAGACCCAGTACTTC
.,TRBJ2-1,TRBV7-2,TRBD2,CASSASGRAGNEQFF,TGTGCCAGCAGCGCGAGCGGGAGGGCCGGTAATGAGCAGTTCTTC
many,TRBJ2-7,TRBV4-3,.,CASSQGRGSWRREQYF,TGCGCCAGCAGCCAAGGAAGGGGTAGTTGGAGGCGCGAGCAGTACTTC
few,TRBJ2-7,TRBV20-1,TRBD2,CSADAGAYEQYF,TGCAGTGCCGACGCGGGGGCCTACGAGCAGTACTTC
few,TRBJ1-2,TRBV6-2/TRBV6-3,.,CASRTGFTYGYTF,TGTGCCAGCAGGACAGGCTTTACCTATGGCTACACCTTC
.,TRBJ2-2,TRBV18,TRBD2,CASSPPIAGGTGELFF,TGTGCCAGCTCACCACCGATAGCGGGAGGAACCGGGGAGCTGTTTTTT
many,TRBJ2-7,TRBV6-5,TRBD2,CASSYSSGRVNEQYF,TGTGCCAGCAGTTACTCGAGCGGGAGGGTCAACGAGCAGTACTTC
few,TRBJ2-5,TRBV11-2,.,CASSLDVETQYF,TGTGCCAGCAGCTTAGATGTCGAGACCCAGTACTTC
many,TRBJ2-7,TRBV6-1,.,CASSEDVRSYEQYF,TGTGCCAGCAGTGAGGACGTGAGGTCCTACGAGCAGTACTTC
many,TRBJ2-7,TRBV12-3/TRBV12-4,.,CASSTGSPYEQYF,TGTGCCAGCAGCACCGGGTCCCCCTACGAGCAGTACTTC
many,TRBJ1-5,TRBV7-2,.,CASSLDSGGNQPQHF,TGTGCCAGCAGCTTAGACTCAGGGGGCAATCAGCCCCAGCATTTT